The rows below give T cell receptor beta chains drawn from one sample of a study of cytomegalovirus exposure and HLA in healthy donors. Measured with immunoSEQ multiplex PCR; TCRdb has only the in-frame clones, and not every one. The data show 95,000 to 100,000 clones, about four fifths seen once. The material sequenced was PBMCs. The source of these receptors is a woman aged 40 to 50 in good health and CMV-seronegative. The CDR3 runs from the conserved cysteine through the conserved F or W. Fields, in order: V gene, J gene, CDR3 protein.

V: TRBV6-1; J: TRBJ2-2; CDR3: CASSELAGGPGELFF
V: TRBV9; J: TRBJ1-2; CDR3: CASSEPGGGYTF
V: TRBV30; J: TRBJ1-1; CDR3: CAWSRSYTEAFF
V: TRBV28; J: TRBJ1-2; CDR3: CATTGQGYGYTF
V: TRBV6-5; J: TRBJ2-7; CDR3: CASRILAGSSGEQYF
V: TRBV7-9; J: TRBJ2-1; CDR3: CASSLGVFGAYNEQFF
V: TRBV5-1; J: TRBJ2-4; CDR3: CASSLGQGGDIQYF
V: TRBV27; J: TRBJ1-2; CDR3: CASSLSGAYGYTF
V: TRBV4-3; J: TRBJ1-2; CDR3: CASSQALVPGGYTF
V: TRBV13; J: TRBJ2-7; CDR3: CASSLRPRGGTSELYERYF
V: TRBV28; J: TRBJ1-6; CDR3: CASRDTNNSPLHF
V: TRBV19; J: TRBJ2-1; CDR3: CASSITGLAEKNEQFF